The rows below give T cell receptor beta chains drawn from one sample of a study of brain T cells in children with intractable seizures. TCRdb's table, derived via immunoSEQ multiplex PCR, lists solely in-frame clones and lacks some. The table includes approximately 330,000 clones, about 94% detected once. The sample here was peripheral blood, taken more than 4 months after surgery. All receptors come from a boy under two years old with tuberous sclerosis and intractable seizures. Each CDR3 is given with its conserved first and last residue. Each record gives: D gene, clone size, V gene, J gene, CDR3 DNA, CDR3 protein. D genes are given only for firm matches. A row's size may be missing; if present it is once, few, many or a size class.

.,.,TRBV7-8,TRBJ2-1,TGTGCCAGCAGCTTAACTCGGGAGTACAATGAGCAGTTCTTC,CASSLTREYNEQFF
TRBD2,.,TRBV11-2,TRBJ2-5,TGTGCCAGCAGCTTAGGGACTAGCCAAGAGACCCAGTACTTC,CASSLGTSQETQYF
TRBD2,.,TRBV30,TRBJ2-3,TGTGCCTGGAGTAGGGGACTAGCGGGGGACACAGATACGCAGTATTTT,CAWSRGLAGDTDTQYF
.,.,TRBV4-1,TRBJ2-5,TGCGCCAGCAGCCAAGATCAGGAAGAGACCCAGTACTTC,CASSQDQEETQYF
TRBD2,.,TRBV24-1,TRBJ2-1,TGTGCCACCAGCTCGGGACTAGCGGGCCACAATGAGCAGTTCTTC,CATSSGLAGHNEQFF
.,once,TRBV11-3,TRBJ2-7,TGTGCCAGCAGCGGACACTACGAGCAGTACTTC,CASSGHYEQYF
.,once,TRBV4-1,TRBJ1-2,TGCGCCAGCAGCCAATACCAACACCGTGTGGGTGGCTACACCTTC,CASSQYQHRVGGYTF
TRBD1,.,TRBV6-5,TRBJ2-1,TGTGCCAGCAGTAACCGGGACAGCAAATTCAATGAGCAGTTCTTC,CASSNRDSKFNEQFF
TRBD2,.,TRBV5-4,TRBJ2-5,TGTGCCAGCAGCGGGCTCGCGGGGGGCAACCAAGAGACCCAGTACTTC,CASSGLAGGNQETQYF
.,.,TRBV15,TRBJ2-1,TGTGCCACCAGCAGAGATCTTGATTCTTACAATGAGCAGTTCTTC,CATSRDLDSYNEQFF
TRBD1,few,TRBV30,TRBJ2-7,TGTGCCTGGACAGGGGGCTACGAGCAGTACTTC,CAWTGGYEQYF
TRBD1,.,TRBV30,TRBJ1-2,TGTGCCTGGGGACAGGGCGATGGCTACACCTTC,CAWGQGDGYTF
.,few,TRBV10-1,TRBJ2-2,TGCGCCAGCAGGGATACAGGGAGCGACACCGGGGAGCTGTTTTTT,CASRDTGSDTGELFF
.,.,TRBV11-3,TRBJ2-7,TGTGCCAGCAGCTTAGAAACAGGGTCCTACGAGCAGTACTTC,CASSLETGSYEQYF
TRBD1,.,TRBV19,TRBJ1-5,TGTGCCAGTAGTAGATTAAAGGGACAGTTGAATAATCAGCCCCAGCATTTT,CASSRLKGQLNNQPQHF
.,.,TRBV30,TRBJ2-1,TGTGCCTGGAGTACGAGCTCCTACAATGAGCAGTTCTTC,CAWSTSSYNEQFF
TRBD1,few,TRBV27,TRBJ1-2,TGTGCCAGCAGTTTATCTTGGGACAGCTCTAACTATGGCTACACCTTC,CASSLSWDSSNYGYTF
TRBD2,.,TRBV19,TRBJ2-1,TGTGCCAGTAGTAATCCGATACTAGCGGGAGGGAATGAGCAGTTCTTC,CASSNPILAGGNEQFF
.,.,TRBV30,TRBJ2-3,TGTGCCTGGAAATCAACAGATACGCAGTATTTT,CAWKSTDTQYF
.,once,TRBV29-1,TRBJ2-5,TGCAGCGTTGAAAGATCGGGAGAGACCCAGTACTTC,CSVERSGETQYF
.,.,TRBV7-9,TRBJ2-7,TGTGCCAGCAGCCCGTCGACAGAACCCTACGAGCAGTACTTC,CASSPSTEPYEQYF
.,.,TRBV7-2,TRBJ2-5,TGTGCCAGCAGCCCATCGGGTTGGGAGACCCAGTACTTC,CASSPSGWETQYF
.,.,TRBV5-6,TRBJ2-2,TGTGCCAGCAGGGCACAGAACACCGGGGAGCTGTTTTTT,CASRAQNTGELFF
.,.,TRBV7-3,TRBJ2-2,TGTGCCAGCAGCACAGACGGGGCGAACACCGGGGAGCTGTTTTTT,CASSTDGANTGELFF
.,.,TRBV7-9,TRBJ2-7,TGTGCCAGCAGCGGGGCCCGGCGGCTCAACGAGCAGTACTTC,CASSGARRLNEQYF
.,.,TRBV28,TRBJ2-7,TGTGCCAGCAGTTTTCTTCCGCGGGCTGGGGGTCTCTACGAGCAGTACTTC,CASSFLPRAGGLYEQYF
.,.,TRBV18,TRBJ1-2,TGTGCCAGCTCACCACCGACCGAGTCGGTCCTTTATGGCTACACCTTC,CASSPPTESVLYGYTF
.,.,TRBV7-6,TRBJ2-1,TGTGCCAGCAGTGCCGGGACTGGTATTAATGAGCAGTTCTTC,CASSAGTGINEQFF
.,few,TRBV19,TRBJ2-7,TGTGCCTGCTCTCAGGGAAACGAGCAGTACTTC,CACSQGNEQYF
.,.,TRBV7-9,TRBJ1-1,TGTGCCAGCAGCCCAGGGTACACTGAAGCTTTCTTT,CASSPGYTEAFF
TRBD1,few,TRBV7-9,TRBJ1-1,TGTGCCAGCAGCGCCCGACAGGGGAGGTTCACTGAAGCTTTCTTT,CASSARQGRFTEAFF
.,.,TRBV6-4,TRBJ1-2,TGTGCCACTCGAGCAGCTAGCTATGGCTACACCTTC,CATRAASYGYTF
TRBD1,once,TRBV11-2,TRBJ1-1,TGTGCCAGCAGCTTAGGAACAGGGGGCGAGGACACTGAAGCTTTCTTT,CASSLGTGGEDTEAFF
.,.,TRBV2,TRBJ1-3,TGTGCCAGCCCCACAGGGCCATCCGGAAACACCATATATTTT,CASPTGPSGNTIYF
.,once,TRBV18,TRBJ2-7,TGTGCCAGCTCCCCCGGAGGGACAGTAGACTACGAGCAGTACTTC,CASSPGGTVDYEQYF
TRBD2,once,TRBV9,TRBJ2-7,TGTGCCAGCAGCGTAGGGGCGGGAGGCCCCTACGAGCAGTACTTC,CASSVGAGGPYEQYF
.,.,TRBV4-1,TRBJ1-1,TGCGCCAGCACCATCAAGAGTAGGGGCTCGGACACTGAAGCTTTCTTT,CASTIKSRGSDTEAFF
TRBD1,.,TRBV18,TRBJ1-1,TGTGCCAGCTCTACTGGTTTAGGGAGGGGGCGGAACACTGAAGCTTTCTTT,CASSTGLGRGRNTEAFF
.,.,TRBV5-1,TRBJ1-1,TGCGCCAGCAGCCCTTTAGGGGGAACTGAAGCTTTCTTT,CASSPLGGTEAFF
.,.,TRBV29-1,TRBJ2-7,TGCAGCGTTGTTCAACGGGACACCTACGAGCAGTACTTC,CSVVQRDTYEQYF
.,.,TRBV9,TRBJ2-7,TGTGCCAGCAGCGTAGGCCAAGGAGCTACCTACGAGCAGTACTTC,CASSVGQGATYEQYF